The 30 T cell receptor beta chains given below trace back to one sample, sequenced in a study of shared clonotypes between healthy human individuals. Profiling relied on immunoSEQ multiplex PCR, and the TCRdb table lists in-frame clones only, not all of them. The profile shows around 2,000,000 clones, 85% to 95% of them singletons. Material: naive CD4+ T cells sorted from blood. Regarding subset: CD45RA+ positively selected. All receptors derive from a man younger than 30 in good health.

The chain uses TRBV4-1 and TRBJ2-2; D gene ambiguous. Trimming left V 4 bases short and J 6 bases short, with 15 bases between. The CDR3 contains 15 residues. The V gene's germline CDR1 is MGHRA and CDR2 YSYEKL. The CDR3 DNA reads TGCGCCAGCAGCCCTTTCGAGTTGGAGCCCGGGGAGCTGTTTTTT. Amino acid sequence: CASSPFELEPGELFF.

A remark on this clone: Being one base from a much bigger clone, this may be a read error. The rearrangement links TRBV4-1 to TRBJ1-4; D is unclear. Germline-derived CDR1 and CDR2 are MGHRA and YSYEKL. V lost 5 bases to trimming and J lost 3 bases, with 13 bases between them. CDR3 length: 15 residues. This CDR3 reads CASSLNRWANEKLFF. The DNA of the CDR3 is TGCGCCAGCAGCTTGAACCGGTGGGCTAATGAAAAACTGTTTTTT.

The rearrangement links TRBV18 to TRBJ2-4; D might be TRBD2 (6 bases). Germline loops: CDR1 KGHSH, CDR2 LQKENI. The V end lost 4 bases, the J end lost 6 bases, and 13 bases lay between the germline ends. CDR3 length: 14 amino acids. The CDR3 loop is CASSRGAELNIQYF. In nucleotides, the CDR3 is TGTGCCAGCTCACGCGGGGCGGAACTAAACATTCAGTACTTC.

The gene calls are TRBV4-2 and TRBJ1-6; D remains unclear. This CDR3 spans 17 amino acids. The V gene lost 0 bases and the J gene lost 10 bases, with 19 bases spanning the gap. Germline assignment: CDR1 LGHNA and CDR2 YNFKEQ. The CDR3 DNA follows: TGTGCCAGCAGCCAAGATTCCGCGACCCCCGGGCGATCACCCCTCCACTTT. Translated, it gives CASSQDSATPGRSPLHF.

The V call is TRBV7-9, the J call TRBJ1-1; D possibly corresponds to TRBD1 (6 bases). CDR3 length: 15 amino acids. Germline CDR1 reads SEHNR; CDR2 reads FQNEAQ (reference sequence). Trimming removed 1 base from V and 5 bases from J, with 14 bases in between. The CDR3 sequence is CASSLDRAGLTEAFF. CDR3 DNA sequence: TGTGCCAGCAGCTTAGACAGGGCAGGGTTAACTGAAGCTTTCTTT.

This rearrangement joins TRBV30 to TRBJ2-5, with 10 bases aligning to TRBD1. The CDR3 length is 13 residues. Germline trimming cut 1 base from V and 7 bases from J; bases unmatched to any gene: 3. Germline V gives CDR1 GTSNPN, CDR2 SVGIG (reference sequence). In DNA form, the CDR3 reads TGTGCCTGGAGTGGACAGGGGGCGGGGACCCAGTACTTC. It is translated as CAWSGQGAGTQYF. Drawing the rest from reference TRBV30 and TRBJ2-5, the complete variable domain is SQTIHQWPATLVQPVGSPLSLECTVEGTSNPNLYWYRQAAGRGLQLLFYSVGIGQISSEVPQNLSASRPQDRQFILSSKKLLLSDSGFYLCAWSGQGAGTQYFGPGTRLLVL.

A note on this clone: The same CDR3 also results from other DNA sequences found in this sample. The chain joins TRBV27 to TRBJ2-7, with 7 bases that match TRBD2. J lost 7 bases, V lost 3 bases, and 6 bases had no gene match. The CDR3 contains 13 residues. In germline, CDR1 is MNHEY, CDR2 SMNVEV (reference sequence). CDR3 sequence: CASSFGQGGEQYF. The DNA of the CDR3 is TGTGCCAGCAGTTTCGGGCAGGGAGGGGAGCAGTACTTC.

V gene TRBV28 combines with J gene TRBJ2-3, with 9 nucleotides matching TRBD1. Germline V gene data show CDR1 as MDHEN and CDR2 as SYDVKM. The ends lost 6 bases at V and 4 bases at J; junction bases unmatched: 5. CDR3 length equals 14 residues. This CDR3 is CASSIGQGPDTQYF. The CDR3 DNA reads TGTGCCAGCAGCATAGGACAGGGGCCAGATACGCAGTATTTT.

The chain combines TRBV7-2 with TRBJ2-5, with TRBD2 matching over 8 bases. The ends lost 3 bases at V and 5 bases at J; junction bases unmatched: 8. Germline V gives CDR1 SGHTA, CDR2 FQGNSA. This CDR3 has 15 residues. In DNA form, the CDR3 reads TGTGCCAGCAGCTTTGGTCTAGCGGGTACGGAGACCCAGTACTTC. This sequence encodes CASSFGLAGTETQYF.

The chain is built from TRBV7-2 and TRBJ2-1, with D possibly TRBD1 on 6 matching bases. V was clipped by 5 bases and J by 9 bases, with 8 bases between them. This CDR3 is 11 amino acids long. Germline CDR1 reads SGHTA; CDR2 reads FQGNSA. The CDR3 loop reads CASSIGGEQFF. For the CDR3, the DNA is TGTGCCAGCAGCATAGGGGGTGAGCAGTTCTTC. Combining the CDR3 with reference TRBV7-2 and TRBJ2-1 gives the whole variable domain GAGVSQSPSNKVTEKGKDVELRCDPISGHTALYWYRQSLGQGLEFLIYFQGNSAPDKSGLPSDRFSAERTGGSVSTLTIQRTQQEDSAVYLCASSIGGEQFFGPGTRLTVL.

The chain has TRBV30 and TRBJ1-1; no reliable D call. Trimming pared 7 bases from V and 6 bases from J, leaving 18 bases between. The CDR3 is made up of 13 amino acids. Germline V CDR1 and CDR2: GTSNPN, SVGIG (reference sequence). The CDR3: CASEIQVGAEAFF. CDR3 DNA sequence: TGTGCCTCCGAGATCCAGGTCGGGGCTGAAGCTTTCTTT. The full variable domain, in which reference TRBV30 and TRBJ1-1 provide the parts outside the CDR3, is SQTIHQWPATLVQPVGSPLSLECTVEGTSNPNLYWYRQAAGRGLQLLFYSVGIGQISSEVPQNLSASRPQDRQFILSSKKLLLSDSGFYLCASEIQVGAEAFFGQGTRLTVV.

This clone was detected only a few times. This chain uses TRBV4-1 with TRBJ1-6; tentative D call: TRBD1 (5 bases). Per the germline V gene, CDR1 is MGHRA and CDR2 is YSYEKL. V lost 1 base, J lost 6 bases, and 10 bases lay in between. This CDR3 comprises 15 residues. Here the CDR3 DNA reads TGCGCCAGCAGCCAAGCCGCCAGGGCTAATTCACCCCTCCACTTT. It translates to CASSQAARANSPLHF.

This chain uses TRBV10-3 with TRBJ1-1; the D is unclear. Germline V CDR1 and CDR2: ENHRY, SYGVKD. The CDR3 loop spans 14 amino acids. Trimming removed 7 bases at V and 1 base at J, with 13 bases between. The CDR3: CAIKAGRENTEAFF. CDR3 nucleotides: TGTGCCATCAAGGCAGGACGTGAGAACACTGAAGCTTTCTTT.

The CDR3 DNA is TGTGCCAGCAGTATAGACGCAGCGGCTTTCTTT. Amino acids: CASSIDAAAFF. V is TRBV2 and J is TRBJ1-1; D is unresolved. The length of the CDR3 is 11 residues. Germline V gives CDR1 SNHLY, CDR2 FYNNEI. V was shortened by 5 bases and J by 11 bases, with 12 bases between the two germline ends.

The chain uses TRBV5-1 and TRBJ1-1; D unclear. This CDR3 contains 15 residues. V was pared by 1 base and J by 0 bases, with 10 bases between. Germline-derived CDR1 and CDR2 are SGHRS and YFSETQ. The CDR3 protein is CASSLSPGMNTEAFF. Here the CDR3 DNA reads TGCGCCAGCAGCTTGAGTCCGGGGATGAACACTGAAGCTTTCTTT.

The chain is built from TRBV5-4 and TRBJ2-3; the match to TRBD2 covers 14 bases. The CDR3 has 18 amino acids. The J segment lost 1 base and the V segment lost 3 bases, leaving 7 bases of the junction unmatched. The germline V gene encodes CDR1 SGHNT and CDR2 YYREEE (reference sequence). CDR3 residues: CASSSGTSGRGGTDTQYF. Written as DNA, the CDR3 is TGTGCCAGCAGCTCGGGGACTAGCGGGAGAGGCGGCACAGATACGCAGTATTTT.

The chain links TRBV19 to TRBJ1-5; TRBD1 might be the D (5 bases). V lost 4 bases and J 5 bases, leaving 15 bases between the germline ends. Germline V gives CDR1 LNHDA, CDR2 SQIVND (reference sequence). The CDR3 sequence is 15 residues long. The CDR3 nucleotides are TGTGCCAGTAGTACCATGGCAGGGATCCATCAGCCCCAGCATTTT. It yields the protein CASSTMAGIHQPQHF.

This sequence joins TRBV2 and TRBJ1-1, with D tentatively TRBD1 (5 bases). Deletions cut 6 bases from V and 11 bases from J, with 13 bases between. Germline V gene lookup returns CDR1 SNHLY and CDR2 FYNNEI. The CDR3 runs to 11 residues. CDR3 protein: CASSRQNNAFF. The CDR3 DNA reads TGTGCCAGCAGCCGACAGAACAATGCTTTCTTT.

DNA for the CDR3: TGCGCCAGCAGCTTGGTTGCGAGGACTGAAGCTTTCTTT. Translating it yields CASSLVARTEAFF. V and J are TRBV5-1 and TRBJ1-1; D remains ambiguous. V lost 0 bases, J lost 5 bases, and 8 bases lay in between. CDR3 length: 13 residues. Germline CDR1 is SGHRS and CDR2 is YFSETQ. The whole variable domain, filled in from reference TRBV5-1 and TRBJ1-1, reads KAGVTQTPRYLIKTRGQQVTLSCSPISGHRSVSWYQQTPGQGLQFLFEYFSETQRNKGNFPGRFSGRQFSNSRSEMNVSTLELGDSALYLCASSLVARTEAFFGQGTRLTVV.

This chain connects TRBV7-2 to TRBJ2-5; no clear D gene. Germline CDR1 reads SGHTA; CDR2 reads FQGNSA. V gave up 5 bases and J gave up 5 bases, with 9 bases separating them. This CDR3 is built from 12 residues. The CDR3 nucleotides are TGTGCCAGCAGCCTTAACTGGGAGACCCAGTACTTC. It specifies CASSLNWETQYF.

This chain uses TRBV6-5 with TRBJ2-7; D unresolved. CDR3 length: 13 residues. Per germline, CDR1 MNHEY and CDR2 SVGAGI. Trimming took off 9 bases at V and 7 bases at J, with 19 bases between the two ends. The CDR3 protein is CASSLGAMGEQYF. CDR3 bases: TGTGCCAGTTCGTTAGGCGCTATGGGGGAGCAGTACTTC.

The CDR3 spells CASSRAGTSLSGELFF. In DNA, the CDR3 is TGCGCCAGCAGCCGTGCCGGGACTAGCCTTTCCGGGGAGCTGTTTTTT. The V and J genes are TRBV5-1 and TRBJ2-2; 9 positions match TRBD2. V lost 4 bases, J lost 6 bases, and 10 bases stayed unmatched. The CDR3 is 16 amino acids. Per the germline V gene, CDR1 is SGHRS and CDR2 is YFSETQ. Full variable domain (rest looked up from reference TRBV5-1 and TRBJ2-2): KAGVTQTPRYLIKTRGQQVTLSCSPISGHRSVSWYQQTPGQGLQFLFEYFSETQRNKGNFPGRFSGRQFSNSRSEMNVSTLELGDSALYLCASSRAGTSLSGELFFGEGSRLTVL.

As to this clone: One end of the junction does not line up with germline, which may come from a read error. The J gene is TRBJ2-1, the V gene TRBV7-7; no reliable D call. The CDR3 contains 17 residues. Per germline, CDR1 SSHAT and CDR2 FNYEAQ (reference sequence). The CDR3 DNA reads TGTGCTAGCAGCTTTATTTTTCACCCTTTACAATTGAATGAGCAGTTCTTC. Protein: CASSFIFHPLQLNEQFF.

The V call is TRBV10-3, the J call TRBJ2-1; TRBD1 matches 9 bases. The CDR3 covers 17 residues. The junction had 12 bases not matched to a gene; V was cut back by 3 bases and J by 6 bases. Per the germline V gene, CDR1 is ENHRY and CDR2 is SYGVKD. CDR3 coding DNA: TGTGCCATCAGTGACCTTGTCGGGGACAGGGATGCCAATGAGCAGTTCTTC. It yields the protein CAISDLVGDRDANEQFF.

The V and J genes are TRBV18 and TRBJ1-5; weak D call: TRBD1 (5 bases). CDR3 size: 13 residues. Germline V gene sequence: CDR1 KGHSH, CDR2 LQKENI. V shed 1 base and J shed 9 bases, with 10 bases lying between them. In nucleotides, the CDR3 is TGTGCCAGCTCACCACAGTACGGGGGGCCCCAGCATTTT. Amino acid sequence: CASSPQYGGPQHF. The whole variable domain, remainder taken from reference TRBV18 and TRBJ1-5, is NAGVMQNPRHLVRRRGQEARLRCSPMKGHSHVYWYRQLPEEGLKFMVYLQKENIIDESGMPKERFSAEFPKEGPSILRIQQVVRGDSAAYFCASSPQYGGPQHFGDGTRLSIL.

The rearrangement joins TRBV5-4 to TRBJ2-7; 9 nucleotides align to TRBD2. Germline V lookup: CDR1 SGHNT, CDR2 YYREEE (reference sequence). The V and J ends lost 4 bases and 3 bases, in that order; junction bases with no gene match: 11. The CDR3 consists of 16 residues. The CDR3 reads CASSVDGLAGYYEQYF. In DNA, the CDR3 is TGTGCCAGCAGCGTGGACGGCCTAGCGGGGTACTACGAGCAGTACTTC.

The gene calls are TRBV6-1 and TRBJ1-1, with a tentative D call TRBD1 (5 bases). Germline CDR1 MNHNS, CDR2 SASEGT. The CDR3 length is 16 residues. V lost 1 base and J 4 bases, leaving 16 bases between the germline ends. CDR3 DNA sequence: TGTGCCAGCAGTGAAGTAGGGGTTTCGGGTCCCACTGAAGCTTTCTTT. Translation: CASSEVGVSGPTEAFF.

The chain couples TRBV10-3 to TRBJ2-7; perhaps TRBD1 as D (6 bases). Trimming shortened V by 3 bases and J by 5 bases, and 14 bases separated the two germline ends. Germline V lookup: CDR1 ENHRY, CDR2 SYGVKD. The CDR3 covers 14 residues. The CDR3 reads CAISDILRGDEQYF. The DNA of the CDR3 is TGTGCCATCAGTGATATTCTCAGGGGCGACGAGCAGTACTTC.

V usage is TRBV30 and J usage is TRBJ2-7, with 8 bases that match TRBD2. The CDR3 consists of 13 residues. The V segment lost 4 bases and the J segment 6 bases; nucleotides outside the gene matches: 8. Looked up from germline, CDR1 is GTSNPN and CDR2 is SVGIG (reference sequence). The CDR3 reads CAWNPGGPSEQYF. In DNA form, the CDR3 reads TGTGCCTGGAACCCGGGGGGGCCGAGCGAGCAGTACTTC.

This rearrangement joins TRBV29-1 to TRBJ2-2; D is unresolved. CDR1 and CDR2 (germline): SQVTM, ANQGSEA. This CDR3 spans 15 amino acids. Trimming removed 6 bases from V and 4 bases from J, with 18 bases in between. The CDR3 sequence: CSVQVNGRSTGELFF. CDR3 DNA sequence: TGCAGCGTCCAAGTCAATGGCCGGAGCACCGGGGAGCTGTTTTTT.